The rows below give T cell receptor beta chains drawn from one sample of a study of T cells after yellow fever vaccination. Using its own MiXCR run on the 5' RACE reads, TCRdb lists one record per CDR3 protein. This repertoire shows about 320,000 distinct CDR3 sequences, about 10% found once; its top ten account for roughly 3%. Specimen: CD4+ T cells sorted from PBMCs, collected 45 days after the yellow fever booster vaccination. These receptor sequences come from a man between 18 and 35 years old who received the YFV17D yellow fever vaccine. Each CDR3 is given with its conserved first and last residue.

>TRBV6-2/TRBV6-3
CASSPSGKGNQPQHF
>TRBV6-2/TRBV6-3
CASSSGTSGGVDTQYF
>TRBV7-2
CASSPGTPGELFF
>TRBV30
CALMKVMNTEAFF
>TRBV7-8
CASSLKGHGANVLTF
>TRBV20-1
CSARPGSYEQYF
>TRBV5-5
CASRSGHLSNQPQHF
>TRBV12-3/TRBV12-4
CASSPAEYNEQFF
>TRBV20-1
CSAPVEGTDTQYF
>TRBV9
CASSVRPSGAQETQYF
>TRBV7-9
CASSLHLQESGNTIYF
>TRBV10-3
CAISQTGPTDTQYF
>TRBV5-1
CASRLGYRETQYF
>TRBV28
CASSSGGPDQPQHF
>TRBV4-3
CASSPPVQGNYGYTF
>TRBV11-2
CASSLAGRPGELFF
>TRBV4-2
CATSGQYTGELFF
>TRBV2
CASSDGPSGGYTF
>TRBV5-6
CASSLQGIGANVLTF
>TRBV7-2
CASSLETGVLQGYGYTF
>TRBV4-2
CASSQGPGTSATDTQYF
>TRBV7-9
CASSPPGTGNYGYTF
>TRBV6-1
CASSEAAGEAGYTF
>TRBV5-1
CASDTGLLTSTDTQYF
>TRBV2
CASRSMEQFF
>TRBV7-9
CASSLSTGTGNTIYF
>TRBV5-1
CASSAVSYEQYF
>TRBV7-9
CASSYRQGHGYTF
>TRBV20-1
CSAKAGPYRDTQYF
>TRBV4-1
CASSQALREGRRYTF
>TRBV24-1
CATSDSRTGGQETQYF
>TRBV28
CASGGGANEKLFF
>TRBV29-1
CSVSQGDSGNTIYF
>TRBV19
CATSGRSDTQYF
>TRBV6-1
CASSVIQTGTYEQYF
>TRBV7-3
CASSLIGGDNEQFF
>TRBV11-2
CASSERWDSAGRGTQYF
>TRBV10-3
CAISKDVGWSNQPQHF
>TRBV6-2/TRBV6-3
CASSYLPSEGRETQYF
>TRBV5-1
CASSRDGELFF
>TRBV6-6
CASRQSSEGGYTF
>TRBV5-4
CASSREGAATEAFF
>TRBV6-5
CASSLQGQIDNQPQHF
>TRBV6-6
CASSRTMNWGPNGGNEQFF
>TRBV18
CASSPVIPREGANVLTF
>TRBV7-6
CASSSRGGKDTQYF